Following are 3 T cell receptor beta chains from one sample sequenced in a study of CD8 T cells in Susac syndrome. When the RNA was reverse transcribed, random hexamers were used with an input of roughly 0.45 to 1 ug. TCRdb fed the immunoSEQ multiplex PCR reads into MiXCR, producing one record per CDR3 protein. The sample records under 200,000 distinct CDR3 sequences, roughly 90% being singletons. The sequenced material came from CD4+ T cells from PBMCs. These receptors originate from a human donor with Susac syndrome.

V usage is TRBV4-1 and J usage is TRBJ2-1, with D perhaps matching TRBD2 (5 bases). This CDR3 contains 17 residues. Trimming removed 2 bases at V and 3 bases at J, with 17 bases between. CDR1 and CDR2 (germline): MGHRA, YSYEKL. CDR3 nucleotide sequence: TGCGCCAGCAGCCAACCCTCGGGGTACGGGGTCTACAATGAGCAGTTCTTC. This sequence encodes CASSQPSGYGVYNEQFF.

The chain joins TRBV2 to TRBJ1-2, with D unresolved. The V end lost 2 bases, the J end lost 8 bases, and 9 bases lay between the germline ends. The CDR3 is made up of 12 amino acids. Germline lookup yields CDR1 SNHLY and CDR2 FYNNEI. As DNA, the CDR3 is TGTGCCAGCAGTGAATTGGGGAGGGGCTACACCTTC. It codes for CASSELGRGYTF.

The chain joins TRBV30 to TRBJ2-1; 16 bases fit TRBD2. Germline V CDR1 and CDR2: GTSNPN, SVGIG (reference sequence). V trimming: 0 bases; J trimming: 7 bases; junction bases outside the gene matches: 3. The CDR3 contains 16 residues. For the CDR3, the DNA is TGTGCCTGGAGTGTACGGGGACTAGCGGGGGGGAATGAGCAGTTCTTC. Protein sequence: CAWSVRGLAGGNEQFF.